This T cell receptor beta chain was documented in a study of cytomegalovirus exposure and HLA in healthy donors. Whole-study results and caveats: When presence/absence was analysed, sequencing depth was taken to be roughly uniform across donors. Clonal expansion was found to be greater in HLA-associated TCR beta chains than in equally common others in a later analysis.

Among the donors, all were healthy bone marrow donors. Notes on this clone: Its specificity is unknown.

The PCR contained 60 Vbeta and 13 Jbeta primers. Sequencing used immunoSEQ multiplex PCR; TCRdb keeps in-frame clones, though not all of them. Of 80,000 to 100,000 clones in the sample, roughly 86% were seen once. This CDR3 is built from 16 residues. The genes are TRBV21-1 and TRBJ2-7; the table calls TRBD2, which could not be checked here. TRBV21-1 is designated a pseudogene. What was sequenced was PBMCs. The receptor's source is a human donor in good health. The CDR3 loop is CASTPQLAGETYEQYF. The CDR3 DNA reads TGTGCCAGCACCCCCCAACTAGCGGGAGAAACTTACGAGCAGTACTTC.